This T cell receptor (beta chain) derives from a study of cytomegalovirus exposure and HLA in healthy donors. At collection, donors were nominally healthy, but unrecorded immune exposures were probable. The CDR3 runs 17 residues. V dropped 5 bases and J dropped 1; count of bases not matched to a gene: 8. The V gene's germline CDR1 is SGHTA and CDR2 FQGNSA. Researchers ran the PCR with 60 Vbeta and 13 Jbeta primers. Generated by immunoSEQ multiplex PCR, the TCRdb table keeps only in-frame clones and is missing some. The sample lists some 130,000 clones; roughly 75% were seen once. Sequenced material: PBMCs. This receptor was identified in a man between 25 and 39 years old in good health. V gene TRBV7-2 combines with J gene TRBJ2-3; 11 nucleotides align to TRBD2. CDR3 sequence (DNA): TGTGCCAGCAGCCCCTGGGGACTAGCGGAGGGCACAGATACGCAGTATTTT. This sequence encodes CASSPWGLAEGTDTQYF.